Listed here are 21 T cell receptor beta chains from one sample, sequenced in a study of T cell changes during pregnancy in multiple sclerosis. Assay used: immunoSEQ multiplex PCR; TCRdb lists only in-frame clones, some missing. The sample has tens of thousands of clones; 90% to 95% are singletons. The sample was peripheral blood, taken in the second trimester of pregnancy. The receptors come from a female donor in good health, enrolled as a control in a pregnancy study.

J is TRBJ2-1 and V is TRBV11-3; D may be TRBD2 (6 bases). V shed 2 bases and J shed 8 bases, with 16 bases lying between them. This CDR3 has 15 residues. The germline CDR1 and CDR2 sequences are SGHNT and YENEEA. CDR3 region: CASSLLTGGEDEQFF. The CDR3 DNA reads TGTGCCAGCAGCTTATTGACCGGCGGGGAAGATGAGCAGTTCTTC.

The J gene is TRBJ2-2, the V gene TRBV9; TRBD1 matches at 9 bases. The J segment lost 3 bases and the V segment lost 2 bases, leaving 11 bases of the junction unmatched. CDR1 and CDR2 (germline): SGDLS, YYNGEE. This CDR3 region has 18 residues. CDR3 loop: CASSVAPTGGWDTGELFF. Written as DNA, the CDR3 is TGTGCCAGCAGCGTCGCGCCTACAGGGGGCTGGGACACCGGGGAGCTGTTTTTT.

J is TRBJ2-7 and V is TRBV11-2; the match to TRBD1 covers 7 bases. The CDR3 sequence is 12 residues long. Germline CDR1 reads SGHAT; CDR2 reads FQNNGV. The J segment lost 7 bases and the V segment lost 5 bases, leaving 5 bases of the junction unmatched. The CDR3 loop is CASSLTGFEQYF. CDR3 in DNA: TGTGCCAGCAGCCTGACAGGGTTTGAGCAGTACTTC.

V and J are TRBV5-1 and TRBJ1-5; TRBD1 might be the D (5 bases). The length of the CDR3 is 14 residues. Germline V lookup: CDR1 SGHRS, CDR2 YFSETQ. V was shortened by 0 bases and J by 7 bases, with 11 bases between the two germline ends. CDR3 in DNA: TGCGCCAGCAGCTTGGAGGGCCCAGGGCAGCCCCAGCATTTT. Translating gives CASSLEGPGQPQHF.

CDR3 in DNA: TGTGCCAGCAGCTTGGGAAGTAGGGGCGGGGGCACAGATACGCAGTATTTT. Amino acid sequence: CASSLGSRGGGTDTQYF. The chain joins TRBV7-9 to TRBJ2-3; D is perhaps TRBD2 (6 bases). The V end was cut by 3 bases, the J end by 1 base, with 17 bases between. The CDR3 totals 17 residues. CDR1 and CDR2 (germline): SEHNR, FQNEAQ (reference sequence).

This chain connects TRBV27 to TRBJ2-7; D call uncertain. Germline values: CDR1 MNHEY, CDR2 SMNVEV (reference sequence). The CDR3 is 16 residues long. The germline V and J ends were trimmed by 7 bases and 2 bases, with 21 bases remaining between them. CDR3 sequence: CASTDPSRVAAYEQYF. Written as DNA, the CDR3 is TGTGCCAGCACCGACCCTAGTCGGGTGGCAGCCTACGAGCAGTACTTC.

The rearrangement links TRBV2 to TRBJ1-2; the D gene is possibly TRBD1 (5 bases). Per the germline V gene, CDR1 is SNHLY and CDR2 is FYNNEI. The CDR3 totals 14 residues. The V gene lost 6 bases and the J gene lost 3 bases, with 14 bases spanning the gap. Here the CDR3 reads CASRGGSDYYGYTF. The CDR3 DNA is TGTGCCAGCAGGGGGGGGTCAGATTACTATGGCTACACCTTC.

The chain joins TRBV25-1 to TRBJ2-4; no definite D call. The V end was cut by 3 bases, the J end by 8 bases, with 23 bases between. CDR1 is MGHDK, CDR2 SYGVNS, per germline. This CDR3 has 17 amino acids. CDR3 loop: CASSDDSPLTPRDIQYF. CDR3 nucleotide sequence: TGTGCCAGCAGTGACGACTCGCCTCTGACGCCCCGAGACATTCAGTACTTC.

J is TRBJ2-5 and V is TRBV28; 8 bases are a match to TRBD2. V was clipped by 6 bases and J by 5 bases; unmatched bases: 8. The germline CDR1 and CDR2 sequences are MDHEN and SYDVKM. The CDR3 runs 14 residues. CDR3 nucleotides: TGTGCCAGCAGCACCACGGGAGGGCGGGAGACCCAGTACTTC. Encoded protein: CASSTTGGRETQYF.

The chain has TRBV11-2 and TRBJ2-7, with TRBD2 matching 13 bases. Germline values: CDR1 SGHAT, CDR2 FQNNGV. The CDR3 loop spans 19 amino acids. With 4 bases clipped from V and 1 base from J, the junction kept 13 bases outside the gene matches. The CDR3 protein is CASSSSRTSGSMGSYEQYF. The CDR3 region has the DNA TGTGCCAGCAGCTCATCGAGGACTAGCGGGAGCATGGGGTCCTACGAGCAGTACTTC. Filled out from reference TRBV11-2 and TRBJ2-7, the complete variable domain reads EAGVAQSPRYKIIEKRQSVAFWCNPISGHATLYWYQQILGQGPKLLIQFQNNGVVDDSQLPKDRFSAERLKGVDSTLKIQPAKLEDSAVYLCASSSSRTSGSMGSYEQYFGPGTRLTVT.

Only one count was recorded for this clone. V is TRBV6-5 and J is TRBJ1-2, with 7 positions matching TRBD1. Germline loops: CDR1 MNHEY, CDR2 SVGAGI. The length of the CDR3 is 15 residues. V gave up 6 bases and J gave up 8 bases; unmatched junction bases: 15. The DNA of the CDR3 is TGTGCCAGCAGAACCACGCGAAGCCCAGGGGGGGGCTACACCTTC. It specifies CASRTTRSPGGGYTF.

V is TRBV6-1 and J is TRBJ2-7; possibly TRBD2 for D (5 bases). From germline, CDR1 is MNHNS and CDR2 SASEGT. There are 13 residues in the CDR3. V lost 6 bases, J lost 1 base, and 10 bases lay in between. CDR3 coding DNA: TGTGCCAGCAGCCCCCGGGGATCCTACGAGCAGTACTTC. It specifies CASSPRGSYEQYF.

The J gene is TRBJ2-2, the V gene TRBV6-1, with 10 bases aligning to TRBD2. Trimming at V came to 7 bases and at J to 5 bases, leaving 4 bases not matched to a gene. The length of the CDR3 is 14 residues. Per germline, CDR1 MNHNS and CDR2 SASEGT. CDR3 nucleotide sequence: TGTGCCAGCATCACTAGCGGGACAACCGGGGAGCTGTTTTTT. Amino acid sequence: CASITSGTTGELFF.

The CDR3 loop reads CASSPRGAFYGYTF. Written as DNA, the CDR3 is TGTGCCAGCAGCCCCAGGGGGGCCTTCTATGGCTACACCTTC. V and J are TRBV7-9 and TRBJ1-2; TRBD1 agrees at 7 bases. The V gene end was trimmed by 5 bases and the J gene end by 4 bases; junction bases not matched to a gene: 7. The CDR3 runs to 14 residues. Germline V gene data show CDR1 as SEHNR and CDR2 as FQNEAQ (reference sequence).

This clone was detected once. The chain links TRBV28 to TRBJ2-7; weak D call: TRBD2 (5 bases). Germline-derived CDR1 and CDR2 are MDHEN and SYDVKM. This CDR3 is 13 amino acids long. Trimming removed 4 bases at V and 2 bases at J, with 9 bases between. The CDR3 here is CASSSGKPYEQYF. CDR3 DNA sequence: TGTGCCAGCAGTTCCGGGAAACCCTACGAGCAGTACTTC.

This chain connects TRBV7-9 to TRBJ1-4, with TRBD1 identical over 9 bases. The CDR3 length is 15 residues. In germline, CDR1 is SEHNR, CDR2 FQNEAQ (reference sequence). Trimming took 2 bases from V and 8 from J; bases not matched to a gene: 6. CDR3 sequence reads: CASSLQGTGTEKLFF. In DNA form, the CDR3 reads TGTGCCAGCAGCTTACAGGGGACAGGGACCGAAAAACTGTTTTTT.

V gene TRBV18 combines with J gene TRBJ2-7, with D perhaps matching TRBD1 (5 bases). Looked up from germline, CDR1 is KGHSH and CDR2 is LQKENI. With 4 bases removed from V and 4 bases from J, the gap between germline ends came to 17 bases. This CDR3 region has 15 residues. The CDR3 DNA reads as TGTGCCAGCTCACGCTTTCCCAGGGAAGAGTACGAGCAGTACTTC. This encodes CASSRFPREEYEQYF.

This chain joins TRBV5-6 and TRBJ2-7; the match to TRBD2 covers 15 bases. The J segment lost 6 bases and the V segment lost 4 bases, leaving 11 bases of the junction unmatched. The CDR3 spans 17 residues. Looked up from germline, CDR1 is SGHDT and CDR2 is YYEEEE. The DNA for the CDR3 is TGTGCCAGCAGCGTTCGGACTAGCGGGAGGGCAATAGCCGAGCAGTACTTC. Its translation is CASSVRTSGRAIAEQYF.

This clone was seen once. V gene TRBV9 combines with J gene TRBJ2-3; D gene unclear. V was trimmed by 0 bases and J by 6 bases, leaving 11 bases between them. The CDR3 covers 14 residues. The germline CDR1 and CDR2 sequences are SGDLS and YYNGEE. CDR3 sequence: CASSVDSRSDTQYF. The DNA for the CDR3 is TGTGCCAGCAGCGTAGATTCTAGATCTGATACGCAGTATTTT. The whole variable domain, filled in from reference TRBV9 and TRBJ2-3, reads DSGVTQTPKHLITATGQRVTLRCSPRSGDLSVYWYQQSLDQGLQFLIQYYNGEERAKGNILERFSAQQFPDLHSELNLSSLELGDSALYFCASSVDSRSDTQYFGPGTRLTVL.

The genes are TRBV28 and TRBJ2-7; TRBD2 might be the D (6 bases). This CDR3 spans 13 amino acids. The V and J ends lost 3 bases and 4 bases respectively, with 10 bases between them. CDR1 MDHEN and CDR2 SYDVKM come from the germline V gene. The CDR3: CASSLGLAYEQYF. The CDR3 coding sequence is TGTGCCAGCAGTTTGGGACTTGCTTACGAGCAGTACTTC. Looking up the rest from reference TRBV28 and TRBJ2-7 gives the full variable domain: DVKVTQSSRYLVKRTGEKVFLECVQDMDHENMFWYRQDPGLGLRLIYFSYDVKMKEKGDIPEGYSVSREKKERFSLILESASTNQTSMYLCASSLGLAYEQYFGPGTRLTVT.

The genes are TRBV9 and TRBJ1-1, with D unclear. Germline CDR1 and CDR2: SGDLS and YYNGEE. V dropped 4 bases and J dropped 7 bases, with 14 bases sitting between them. The CDR3 is 13 amino acids. The CDR3 region is CASSFQPRGEAFF. In DNA form, the CDR3 reads TGTGCCAGCAGCTTCCAGCCCAGAGGTGAAGCTTTCTTT.